This TCR beta chain originates from a study of low-dose radiotherapy and immunotherapy resistance in tumors. The wider study: Treatment consisted of nivolumab 240 mg every two weeks and ipilimumab 1 mg/kg every six weeks, given intravenously to patients. Each patient took aspirin at a dose of 300 mg by mouth once daily over the course of four cycles, with dosing beginning on cycle 1 day 1.

Per germline, CDR1 SQVTM and CDR2 ANQGSEA. From its first to its last residue, the CDR3 has 16 amino acids. Time point described: before trial treatment. As their treatment, donors received nivolumab, ipilimumab, aspirin, low-dose cyclophosphamide and low-dose radiotherapy. In regard to this clonotype: The DNA is left out, because the CDR3 cannot be placed on it with certainty; the CDR3 is given as TCRdb lists it.

Primers used for first-strand cDNA, a TRAV- and TRBV-specific set, covered both alpha and beta chains. TCR amplification used about 18 PCR cycles, a constant-region primer and a V-primer adapter. TCRdb re-derived calls from the reads in MiXCR, one entry per CDR3 protein. The sample has tens of thousands of distinct CDR3 sequences, 8% to 10% seen once. This chain connects TRBV29-1 to TRBJ2-2; TRBD1 is the table's D call, not checked against the DNA. Sequenced here: PBMCs, sampled before treatment. This TCR came from a male donor with prostate cancer. This chain's CDR3 is CSVALGTGGTGELFFF.